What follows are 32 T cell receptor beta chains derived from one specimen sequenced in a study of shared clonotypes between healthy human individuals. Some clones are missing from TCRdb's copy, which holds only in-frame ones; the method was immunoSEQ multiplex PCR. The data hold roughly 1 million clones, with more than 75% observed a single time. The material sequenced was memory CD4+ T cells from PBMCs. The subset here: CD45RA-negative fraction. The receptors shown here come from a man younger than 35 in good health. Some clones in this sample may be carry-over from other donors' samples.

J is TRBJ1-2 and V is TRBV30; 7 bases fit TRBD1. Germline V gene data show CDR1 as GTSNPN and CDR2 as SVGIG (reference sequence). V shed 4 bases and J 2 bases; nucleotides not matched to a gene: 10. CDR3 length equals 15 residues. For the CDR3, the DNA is TGTGCCTGGATCCGTCTTACAGGGGTGAACTATGGCTACACCTTC. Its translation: CAWIRLTGVNYGYTF. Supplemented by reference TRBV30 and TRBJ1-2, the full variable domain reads SQTIHQWPATLVQPVGSPLSLECTVEGTSNPNLYWYRQAAGRGLQLLFYSVGIGQISSEVPQNLSASRPQDRQFILSSKKLLLSDSGFYLCAWIRLTGVNYGYTFGSGTRLTVV.

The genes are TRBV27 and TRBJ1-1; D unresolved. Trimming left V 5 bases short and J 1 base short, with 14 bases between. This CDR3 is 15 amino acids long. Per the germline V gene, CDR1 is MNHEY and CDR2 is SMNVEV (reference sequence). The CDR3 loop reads CASSLRTWGNTEAFF. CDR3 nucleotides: TGTGCCAGCAGTCTAAGGACTTGGGGGAACACTGAAGCTTTCTTT.

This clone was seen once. The CDR3 region is CASSRTINEKLFF. In DNA, the CDR3 is TGCGCCAGCAGCCGAACTATTAATGAAAAACTGTTTTTT. The rearrangement uses TRBV5-1 and TRBJ1-4; no clear D gene. The length of the CDR3 is 13 residues. V shed 4 bases and J shed 4 bases, with 8 bases lying between them. Germline V CDR1 and CDR2: SGHRS, YFSETQ.

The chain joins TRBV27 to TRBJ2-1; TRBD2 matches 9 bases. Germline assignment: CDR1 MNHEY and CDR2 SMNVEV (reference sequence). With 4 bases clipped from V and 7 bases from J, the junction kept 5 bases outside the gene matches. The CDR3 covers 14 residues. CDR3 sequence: CASSSIAGENEQFF. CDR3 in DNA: TGTGCCAGCAGTTCGATAGCGGGAGAGAATGAGCAGTTCTTC.

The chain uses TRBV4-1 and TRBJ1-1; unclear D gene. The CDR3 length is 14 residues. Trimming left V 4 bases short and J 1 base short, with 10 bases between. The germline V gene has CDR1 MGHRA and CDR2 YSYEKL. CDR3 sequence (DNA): TGCGCCAGCAGCCCCCAGCACGCGAACACTGAAGCTTTCTTT. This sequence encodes CASSPQHANTEAFF.

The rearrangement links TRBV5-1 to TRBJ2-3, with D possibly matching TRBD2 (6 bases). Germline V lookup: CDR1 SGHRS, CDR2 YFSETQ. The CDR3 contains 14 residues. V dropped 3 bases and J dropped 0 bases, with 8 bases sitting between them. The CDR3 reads CASSWEVSTDTQYF. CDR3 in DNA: TGCGCCAGCAGCTGGGAGGTCAGCACAGATACGCAGTATTTT.

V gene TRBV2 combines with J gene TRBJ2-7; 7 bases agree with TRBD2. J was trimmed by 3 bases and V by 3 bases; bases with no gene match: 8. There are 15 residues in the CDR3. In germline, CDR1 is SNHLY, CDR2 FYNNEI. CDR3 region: CASSDRLAVNYEQYF. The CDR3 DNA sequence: TGTGCCAGCAGTGATAGGCTAGCGGTGAACTACGAGCAGTACTTC.

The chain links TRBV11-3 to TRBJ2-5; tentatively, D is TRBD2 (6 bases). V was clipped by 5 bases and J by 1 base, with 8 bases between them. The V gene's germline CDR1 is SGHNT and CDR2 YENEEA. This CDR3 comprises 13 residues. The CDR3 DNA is TGTGCCAGCAGCCCGGGGGTCCAAGAGACCCAGTACTTC. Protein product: CASSPGVQETQYF.

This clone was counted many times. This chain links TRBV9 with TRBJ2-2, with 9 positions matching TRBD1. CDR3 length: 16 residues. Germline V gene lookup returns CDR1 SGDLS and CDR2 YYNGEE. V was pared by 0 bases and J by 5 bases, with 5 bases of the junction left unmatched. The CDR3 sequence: CASSVVPGTGTGELFF. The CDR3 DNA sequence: TGTGCCAGCAGCGTAGTTCCGGGGACAGGGACCGGGGAGCTGTTTTTT.

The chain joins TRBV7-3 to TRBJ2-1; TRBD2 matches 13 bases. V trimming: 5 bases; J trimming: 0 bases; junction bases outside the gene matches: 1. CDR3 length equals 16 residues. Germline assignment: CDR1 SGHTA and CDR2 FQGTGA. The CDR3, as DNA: TGTGCCAGCAGCAGGACTAGCGGGAGCTCCTACAATGAGCAGTTCTTC. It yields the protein CASSRTSGSSYNEQFF.

DNA of the CDR3: TGTGCCAGCAGTCCGACAGGGGGACGAGAAAAACTGTTTTTT. Protein sequence: CASSPTGGREKLFF. The chain couples TRBV6-5 to TRBJ1-4; 9 nucleotides line up with TRBD1. This CDR3 contains 14 residues. Germline CDR1 MNHEY, CDR2 SVGAGI. The ends lost 5 bases at V and 8 bases at J; junction bases unmatched: 6.

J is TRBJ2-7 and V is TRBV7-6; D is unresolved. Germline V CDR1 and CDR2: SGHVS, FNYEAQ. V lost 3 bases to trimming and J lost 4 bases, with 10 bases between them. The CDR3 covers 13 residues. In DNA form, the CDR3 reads TGTGCCAGCAGCTTTGGGGAAGTATACGAGCAGTACTTC. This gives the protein CASSFGEVYEQYF.

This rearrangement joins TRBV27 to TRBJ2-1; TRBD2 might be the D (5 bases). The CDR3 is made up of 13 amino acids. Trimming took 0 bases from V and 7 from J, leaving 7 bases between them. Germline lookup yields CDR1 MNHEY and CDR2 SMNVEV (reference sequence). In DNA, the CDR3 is TGTGCCAGCAGTTTATCGCGGGTAAATGAGCAGTTCTTC. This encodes CASSLSRVNEQFF.

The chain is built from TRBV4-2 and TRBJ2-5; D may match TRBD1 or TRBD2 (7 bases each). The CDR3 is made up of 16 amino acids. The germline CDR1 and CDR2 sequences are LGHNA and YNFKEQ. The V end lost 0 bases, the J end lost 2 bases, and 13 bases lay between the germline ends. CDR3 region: CASSQDRQGGQETQYF. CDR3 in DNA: TGTGCCAGCAGCCAAGATCGGCAGGGGGGGCAAGAGACCCAGTACTTC.

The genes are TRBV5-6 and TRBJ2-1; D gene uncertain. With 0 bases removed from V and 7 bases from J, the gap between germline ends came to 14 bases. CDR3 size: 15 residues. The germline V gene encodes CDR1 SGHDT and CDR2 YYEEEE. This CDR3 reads CASSLVGFGENEQFF. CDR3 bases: TGTGCCAGCAGCTTGGTTGGGTTTGGGGAAAATGAGCAGTTCTTC.

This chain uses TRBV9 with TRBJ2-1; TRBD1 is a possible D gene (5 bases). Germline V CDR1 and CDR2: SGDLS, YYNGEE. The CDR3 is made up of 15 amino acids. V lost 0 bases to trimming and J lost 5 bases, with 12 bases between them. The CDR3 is CASSVGGVGNNEQFF. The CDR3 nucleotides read TGTGCCAGCAGCGTAGGGGGCGTTGGAAACAATGAGCAGTTCTTC.

CDR3 sequence (DNA): TGTGCCAGCAGAGCTGAGGGGGTAACTAATGAAAAACTGTTTTTT. Translating gives CASRAEGVTNEKLFF. The chain recombines TRBV6-5 with TRBJ1-4, with D tentatively TRBD1 (6 bases). Germline CDR1 is MNHEY and CDR2 is SVGAGI. The CDR3 is 15 residues long. Trimming took off 6 bases at V and 1 base at J, with 12 bases between the two ends.

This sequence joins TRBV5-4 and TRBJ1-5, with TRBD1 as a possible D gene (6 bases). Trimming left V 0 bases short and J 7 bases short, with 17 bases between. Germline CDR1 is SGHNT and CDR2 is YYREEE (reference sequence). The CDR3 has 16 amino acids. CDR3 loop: CASSLGGDNQGQPQHF. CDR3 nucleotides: TGTGCCAGCAGCTTGGGAGGGGACAATCAAGGACAGCCCCAGCATTTT.

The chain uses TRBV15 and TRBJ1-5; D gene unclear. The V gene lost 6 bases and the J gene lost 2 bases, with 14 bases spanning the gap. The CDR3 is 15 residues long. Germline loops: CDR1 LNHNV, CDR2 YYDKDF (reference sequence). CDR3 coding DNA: TGTGCCACCAGTGTCCCAGGCCGGGGCAATCAGCCCCAGCATTTT. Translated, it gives CATSVPGRGNQPQHF.

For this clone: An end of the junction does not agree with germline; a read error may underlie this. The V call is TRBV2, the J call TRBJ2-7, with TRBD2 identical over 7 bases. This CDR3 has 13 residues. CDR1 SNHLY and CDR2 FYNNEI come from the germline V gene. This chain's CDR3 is CASSGRSGNEGTF. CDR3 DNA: TGTGCCAGCAGTGGTAGGAGCGGGAATGAAGGGACCTTC.

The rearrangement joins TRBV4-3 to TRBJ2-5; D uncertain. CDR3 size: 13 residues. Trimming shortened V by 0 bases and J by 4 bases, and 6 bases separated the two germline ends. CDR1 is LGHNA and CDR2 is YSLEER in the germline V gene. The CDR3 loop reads CASSQEGRETQYF. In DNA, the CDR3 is TGCGCCAGCAGCCAAGAGGGTAGAGAGACCCAGTACTTC.

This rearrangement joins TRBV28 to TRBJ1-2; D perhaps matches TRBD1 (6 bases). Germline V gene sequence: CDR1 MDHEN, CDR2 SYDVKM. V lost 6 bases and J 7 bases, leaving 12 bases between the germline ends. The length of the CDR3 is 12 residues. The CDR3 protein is CASSGADSGYTF. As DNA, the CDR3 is TGTGCCAGCAGCGGGGCGGACAGTGGCTACACCTTC.

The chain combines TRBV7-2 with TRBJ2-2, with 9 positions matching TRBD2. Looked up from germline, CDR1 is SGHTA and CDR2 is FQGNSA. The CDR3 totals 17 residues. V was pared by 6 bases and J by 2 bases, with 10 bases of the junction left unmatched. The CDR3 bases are TGTGCCAGCAGGGCAGCGGGGGGCGGTCGTAACACCGGGGAGCTGTTTTTT. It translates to CASRAAGGGRNTGELFF.

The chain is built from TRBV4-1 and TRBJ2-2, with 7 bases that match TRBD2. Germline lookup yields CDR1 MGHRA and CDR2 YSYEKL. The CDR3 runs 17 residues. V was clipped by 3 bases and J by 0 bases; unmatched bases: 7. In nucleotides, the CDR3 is TGCGCCAGCAGCCACTTCTCGAGCGGGACGAACACCGGGGAGCTGTTTTTT. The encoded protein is CASSHFSSGTNTGELFF.

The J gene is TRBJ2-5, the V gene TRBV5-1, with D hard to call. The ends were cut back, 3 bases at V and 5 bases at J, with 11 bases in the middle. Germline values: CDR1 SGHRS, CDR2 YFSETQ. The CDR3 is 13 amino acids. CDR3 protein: CASSSPAAETQYF. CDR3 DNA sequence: TGCGCCAGCAGCTCCCCCGCCGCGGAGACCCAGTACTTC.

The CDR3, as DNA: TGTGCCAGCAGTTCCCTAGCGGGAGGCTATACGCAGTATTTT. It specifies CASSSLAGGYTQYF. The chain carries TRBV28 and TRBJ2-3, with 11 bases that match TRBD2. Trimming cost V 4 bases and J 7 bases; bases outside gene matches: 4. CDR1 and CDR2 from the germline V gene are MDHEN and SYDVKM. The CDR3 runs to 14 residues.

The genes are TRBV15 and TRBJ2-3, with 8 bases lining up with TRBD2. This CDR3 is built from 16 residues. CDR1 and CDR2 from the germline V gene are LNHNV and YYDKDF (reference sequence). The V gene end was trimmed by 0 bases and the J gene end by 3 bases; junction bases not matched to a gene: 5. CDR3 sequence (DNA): TGTGCCACCAGCAGAGAGTTTGGCGGGAGGACAGATACGCAGTATTTT. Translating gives CATSREFGGRTDTQYF.

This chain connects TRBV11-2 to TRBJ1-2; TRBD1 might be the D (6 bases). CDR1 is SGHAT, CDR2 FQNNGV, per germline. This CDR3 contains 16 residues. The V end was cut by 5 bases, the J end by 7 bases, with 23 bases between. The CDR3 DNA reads TGTGCCAGCAGCCCAAAGGGGCAGGGGATAAGAAGTGGCTACACCTTC. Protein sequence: CASSPKGQGIRSGYTF.

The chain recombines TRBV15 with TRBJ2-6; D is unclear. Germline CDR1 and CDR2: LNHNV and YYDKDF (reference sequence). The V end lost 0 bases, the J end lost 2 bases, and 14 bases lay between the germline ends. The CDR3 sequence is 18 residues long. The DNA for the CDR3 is TGTGCCACCAGCAGAGATCATGCCTGGGGAACTGGGGCCAACGTCCTGACTTTC. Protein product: CATSRDHAWGTGANVLTF.

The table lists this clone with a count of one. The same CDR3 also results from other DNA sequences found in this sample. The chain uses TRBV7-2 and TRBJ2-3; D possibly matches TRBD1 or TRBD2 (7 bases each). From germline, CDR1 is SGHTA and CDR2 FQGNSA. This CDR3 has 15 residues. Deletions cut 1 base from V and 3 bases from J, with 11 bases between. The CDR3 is CASSLGQGGTDTQYF. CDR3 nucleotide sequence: TGTGCCAGCAGCTTAGGACAGGGAGGGACAGATACGCAGTATTTT.

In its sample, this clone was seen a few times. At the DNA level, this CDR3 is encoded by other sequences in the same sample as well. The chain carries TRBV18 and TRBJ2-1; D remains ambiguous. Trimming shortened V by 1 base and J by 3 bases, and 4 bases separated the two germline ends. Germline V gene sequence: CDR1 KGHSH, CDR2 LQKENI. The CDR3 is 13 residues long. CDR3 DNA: TGTGCCAGCTCACCACGAGACTACAATGAGCAGTTCTTC. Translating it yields CASSPRDYNEQFF.

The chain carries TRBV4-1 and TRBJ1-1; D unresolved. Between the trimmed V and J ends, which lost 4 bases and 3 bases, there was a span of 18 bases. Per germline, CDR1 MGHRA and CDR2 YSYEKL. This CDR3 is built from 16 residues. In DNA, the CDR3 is TGCGCCAGCAGCCCCCGAGAGTGGCAGCGCTACACTGAAGCTTTCTTT. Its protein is CASSPREWQRYTEAFF.